The T cell receptor beta chain under discussion was sequenced for a study of CD8+ T cells in alopecia areata. Once RNA had been extracted, it was reverse transcribed into cDNA to act as the sequencing template. Generated by immunoSEQ multiplex PCR, the TCRdb table keeps only in-frame clones and is missing some. The sample lists 210,000 or so clones, more than 55% occurring once. V lost 3 bases and J 8 bases, leaving 22 bases between the germline ends. CDR1 is LNHNV and CDR2 is YYDKDF in the germline V gene (reference sequence). The CDR3 runs 17 residues. Overall study findings and caveats: There were many expanded lesional clones persisting in scalp and blood during tofacitinib.

The treatment here: oral pan-JAK inhibitor, 5-10 mg twice daily. This clone has only a few counts. Antigen specificity is unknown. The rearrangement joins TRBV15 to TRBJ2-2, with D uncertain. This TCR was recovered from a human donor with alopecia areata. The source was CD4+ T cells sorted from blood, collected at approximately week 45, from a patient treated with tofacitinib. The CDR3 here is CATSSSTFVSRDGELFF. CDR3 nucleotide sequence: TGTGCCACCAGCAGTTCGACATTCGTCTCCCGTGATGGGGAGCTGTTTTTT.